These T cell receptor beta chains were read from a single sample in a study of CD8+ T cells in alopecia areata. TCRdb's table, derived via immunoSEQ multiplex PCR, lists solely in-frame clones and lacks some. The sample consists of about 180,000 clones, roughly 60% of them appearing once. This sample comprised CD4+ T cells sorted from blood, obtained around week 55, from a patient treated with tofacitinib. These receptor sequences come from a human donor with alopecia areata. CDR3s include the opening cysteine and the closing phenylalanine or tryptophan. The order of the fields is CDR3 length, clone size, D gene, V gene, J gene, CDR3 DNA, CDR3 protein. D genes are given only for firm matches. Some rows mark clone size as missing; the rest say once, few, many or name a class of expanded clone.

18	.	TRBD1	TRBV4-1	TRBJ1-6	TGCGCCAGCAGCCAAGATGACAGGGGATCATCCTATAATTCACCCCTCCACTTT	CASSQDDRGSSYNSPLHF
12	once	.	TRBV6-1	TRBJ1-5	TGTGCCAGCAGTGATGGGGGACAGCCCCAGCATTTT	CASSDGGQPQHF
11	.	.	TRBV30	TRBJ1-1	TGTGCCTGGAATCACGTGACTGAAGCTTTCTTT	CAWNHVTEAFF
13	few	.	TRBV7-9	TRBJ2-2	TGTGCCAGCAGCTTTGAGGGGACCGGGGAGCTGTTTTTT	CASSFEGTGELFF
11	.	TRBD1	TRBV29-1	TRBJ2-7	TGCAGCGTAGGGACAGGGGACGAGCAGTACTTC	CSVGTGDEQYF
14	.	TRBD1	TRBV6-5	TRBJ1-6	TGTGCCAGCAAGGCGACAGGGGTTAATTCACCCCTCCACTTT	CASKATGVNSPLHF
12	few	.	TRBV29-1	TRBJ2-1	TGCAGCGTTGGCCACCTCTACAATGAGCAGTTCTTC	CSVGHLYNEQFF
13	.	.	TRBV5-1	TRBJ1-2	TGCGCCAGCAGCTTTGGGGCAACCTATGGCTACACCTTC	CASSFGATYGYTF
13	.	.	TRBV9	TRBJ2-1	TGTGCCAGCAGCGCCGACCCCGGGACCATGCAGTTCTTC	CASSADPGTMQFF
18	few	.	TRBV23-1	TRBJ1-1	TGCGCCAGCAGTCAAAAGTTCTCTATATATGTCATGAACACTGAAGCTTTCTTT	CASSQKFSIYVMNTEAFF
15	.	.	TRBV5-6	TRBJ2-2	TGTGCCAGCAGCCCTGGTATGGAGAACACCGGGGAGCTGTTTTTT	CASSPGMENTGELFF
15	.	TRBD1	TRBV25-1	TRBJ1-1	TGTGCCAGCAGTGAGAACAGGGGGTTTCACACTGAAGCTTTCTTT	CASSENRGFHTEAFF
14	.	.	TRBV5-1	TRBJ1-2	TGCGCCAGCAGCTTGGATAAGGGAAGGGATGGCTACACCTTC	CASSLDKGRDGYTF
13	.	.	TRBV27	TRBJ2-7	TGTGCCAGCACCTCGGGCGGACGGCGTAAGCAGTACTTC	CASTSGGRRKQYF
15	.	TRBD1	TRBV5-1	TRBJ1-4	TGCGCCAGCAGCTTGGCCGAACAGGGGATTGAAAAACTGTTTTTT	CASSLAEQGIEKLFF
10	.	TRBD1	TRBV6-1	TRBJ1-2	TGTGCCAGTGGGGACAGGGAATACACCTTC	CASGDREYTF
15	.	.	TRBV6-5	TRBJ1-5	TGTGCCAGCAGTTCCAGGGCGGAGATACATCAGCCCCAGCATTTT	CASSSRAEIHQPQHF
17	once	.	TRBV19	TRBJ2-4	TGTGCCAGTAGTATCCCCGATGGAAGAATAGCCAAAAACATTCAGTACTTC	CASSIPDGRIAKNIQYF
12	few	.	TRBV25-1	TRBJ2-3	TGTGCCAGCCGCTGGGACACAGATACGCAGTATTTT	CASRWDTDTQYF
12	.	.	TRBV29-1	TRBJ2-7	TGCAGCGCCGGAGGGGCCGGCTACGAGCAGTACTTC	CSAGGAGYEQYF
12	.	.	TRBV29-1	TRBJ1-1	TGCAGCGTCAACAGGGTGAACACTGAAGCTTTCTTT	CSVNRVNTEAFF
16	.	TRBD1	TRBV29-1	TRBJ2-6	TGCAGCGTTGCCGGGACAGACTACTCTGGGGCCAACGTCCTGACTTTC	CSVAGTDYSGANVLTF
15	few	TRBD1	TRBV27	TRBJ2-6	TGTGCCAGCAGTTTGCAGGGGGACGGGGCCAACGTCCTGACTTTC	CASSLQGDGANVLTF
13	few	TRBD1	TRBV19	TRBJ1-2	TGTGCCAGTAGTTCGCAGGGGGCTCGAGGCTACACCTTC	CASSSQGARGYTF
13	few	TRBD1	TRBV7-9	TRBJ1-6	TGTGCCAGCAGCTCGACAGGGAATTCACCCCTCCACTTT	CASSSTGNSPLHF
15	.	.	TRBV30	TRBJ1-1	TGTGCCTGGAGTGTCAAAATTACCCCAGGCGCTGAAGCTTTCTTT	CAWSVKITPGAEAFF
18	.	TRBD2	TRBV4-2	TRBJ2-7	TGTGCCAGCAGCCCCATGCTTGGTGAGCGGGGGGCAAAATACGAGCAGTACTTC	CASSPMLGERGAKYEQYF
15	few	.	TRBV25-1	TRBJ2-1	TGTGCCAGCAGTGAATATCAATCAGGGAGGAATGAGCAGTTCTTC	CASSEYQSGRNEQFF
14	few	TRBD2	TRBV4-1	TRBJ2-3	TGCGCCAGCAGCTTAGCGGGGGATGGTGATACGCAGTATTTT	CASSLAGDGDTQYF
12	once	.	TRBV6-5	TRBJ1-2	TGTGCCAGCAGTGATCCCCTCTATGGCTACACCTTC	CASSDPLYGYTF
11	.	.	TRBV11-3	TRBJ2-5	TGTGCCAGCGCCCCAGGAGAGACCCAGTACTTC	CASAPGETQYF
19	few	.	TRBV27	TRBJ2-7	TGTGCCAGCAGTCAATCATCGCCCTGGTTCGCACATGCCCCCTACGAGCAGTACTTC	CASSQSSPWFAHAPYEQYF